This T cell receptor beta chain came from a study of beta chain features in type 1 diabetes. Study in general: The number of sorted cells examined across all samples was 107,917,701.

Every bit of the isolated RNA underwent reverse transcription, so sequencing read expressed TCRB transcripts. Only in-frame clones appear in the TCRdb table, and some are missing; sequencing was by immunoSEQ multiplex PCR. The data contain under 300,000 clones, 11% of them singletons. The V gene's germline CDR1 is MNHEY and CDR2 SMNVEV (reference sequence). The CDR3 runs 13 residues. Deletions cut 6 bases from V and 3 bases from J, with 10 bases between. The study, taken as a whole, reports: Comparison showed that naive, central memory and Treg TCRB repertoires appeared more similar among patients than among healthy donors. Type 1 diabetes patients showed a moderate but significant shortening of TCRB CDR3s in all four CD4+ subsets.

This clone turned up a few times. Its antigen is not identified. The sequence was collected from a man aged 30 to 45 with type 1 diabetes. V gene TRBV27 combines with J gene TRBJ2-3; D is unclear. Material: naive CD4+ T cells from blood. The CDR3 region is CASSLAETDTQYF. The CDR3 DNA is TGTGCCAGCAGCCTTGCGGAAACAGATACGCAGTATTTT.